A selection of T cell receptor beta chains follows, all from one sample in a study of T-cell reconstitution after alpha-beta-depleted transplantation in children. Using its own MiXCR run on the PCR reads, TCRdb lists one record per CDR3 protein. The sample consists of approximately 640,000 distinct CDR3 sequences, about 15% of them appearing once. The sequencing here drew on PBMCs from the stem cell graft donor, taken from the stem cell graft. These receptors all stem from a human donor who donated a stem cell graft to a child with acute myeloid leukemia. Each CDR3 is given with its conserved first and last residue. The order of the fields is V gene, D gene, CDR3 length, clone size, J gene, CDR3 protein, CDR3 DNA. A D gene is named only where the DNA matches it firmly. Where a row states a size, it is once, few, many or the class of an expanded clone; other rows omit it.

>TRBV12-3/TRBV12-4|-|15|many|TRBJ1-2
CASNVLLGPSYGYTF
TGTGCCAGCAACGTCCTCCTCGGACCCAGCTATGGCTACACCTTC
>TRBV7-2|-|12|-|TRBJ1-1
CASSFAGAEAFF
TGTGCCAGCAGCTTCGCAGGGGCTGAAGCTTTCTTT
>TRBV20-1|-|12|many|TRBJ1-1
CSAVAGSAEAFF
TGCAGTGCCGTTGCCGGTTCGGCTGAAGCTTTCTTT
>TRBV5-5|TRBD2|16|few|TRBJ2-1
CASKTSGGTNYNEQFF
TGTGCCAGCAAAACAAGCGGGGGAACTAACTACAATGAGCAGTTCTTC
>TRBV6-1|-|15|-|TRBJ1-5
CASIPGGGGNQPQHF
TGTGCCAGCATCCCGGGGGGGGGCGGCAATCAGCCCCAGCATTTT
>TRBV29-1|-|15|-|TRBJ2-1
CSVDMGFGSYNEQFF
TGCAGCGTTGATATGGGGTTCGGGTCCTACAATGAGCAGTTCTTC
>TRBV18|TRBD1|16|-|TRBJ1-2
CASSQMGQGAPYGYTF
TGTGCCAGCTCACAGATGGGACAGGGGGCACCCTATGGCTACACCTTC
>TRBV4-1|-|15|-|TRBJ2-1
CASSQPLGVHNEQFF
TGCGCCAGCAGCCAGCCCCTCGGGGTTCACAATGAGCAGTTCTTC
>TRBV20-1|-|13|many|TRBJ1-1
CSAREGVGTEAFF
TGCAGTGCTAGGGAGGGGGTGGGAACTGAAGCTTTCTTT
>TRBV20-1|TRBD1|16|many|TRBJ2-1
CSARPTGASSYNEQFF
TGCAGTGCTAGACCGACAGGGGCAAGCTCCTACAATGAGCAGTTCTTC